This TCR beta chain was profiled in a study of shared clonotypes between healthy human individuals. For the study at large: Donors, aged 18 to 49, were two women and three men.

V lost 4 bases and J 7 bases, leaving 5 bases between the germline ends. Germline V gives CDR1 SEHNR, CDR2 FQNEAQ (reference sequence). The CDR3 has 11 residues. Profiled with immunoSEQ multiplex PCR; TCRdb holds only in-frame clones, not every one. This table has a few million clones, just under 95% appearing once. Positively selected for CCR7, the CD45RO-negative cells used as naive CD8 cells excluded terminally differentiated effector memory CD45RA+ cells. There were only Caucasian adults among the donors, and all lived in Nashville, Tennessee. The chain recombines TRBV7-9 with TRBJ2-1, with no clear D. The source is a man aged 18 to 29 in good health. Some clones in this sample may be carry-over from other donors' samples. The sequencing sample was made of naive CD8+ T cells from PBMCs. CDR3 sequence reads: CASSSKNEQFF. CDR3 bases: TGTGCCAGCAGCTCAAAAAATGAGCAGTTCTTC.